This T cell receptor (beta chain) was documented in a study of T cell responses to AZD1222 COVID-19 vaccine. For the study at large: Some second doses came at about 4 weeks and others at about 12 weeks; these were pooled. Study-level points and caveats: Across the whole spike, CD4 TCRs peaked at regions 160-218 and 743-854. Only six people who got AZD1222 tested seropositive at baseline.

Data came from immunoSEQ multiplex PCR; TCRdb stores just in-frame clones and leaves some out. Among over 100,000 clones listed, 85% to 95% were seen once. Notes on this clone: No antigen is known for it.

V lost 4 bases to trimming and J lost 4 bases, with 17 bases between them. The CDR3 length is 15 residues. Germline V CDR1 and CDR2: SGHNT, YYREEE (reference sequence). This clonotype was sampled from an adult in good health. This rearrangement joins TRBV5-4 to TRBJ2-5, with D tentatively TRBD2 (7 bases). This sample comprised peripheral blood, obtained on day 0 of AZD1222 vaccination. The CDR3 protein is CASSPQRGGTETQYF. Written as DNA, the CDR3 is TGTGCCAGCAGCCCCCAGAGGGGGGGCACAGAGACCCAGTACTTC.